This T cell receptor (beta chain) was recovered during a study of control samples from healthy donors and cancer patients. Trimming shortened V by 6 bases and J by 2 bases, and 15 bases separated the two germline ends. CDR3 length: 14 amino acids. The V gene's germline CDR1 is SQVTM and CDR2 ANQGSEA. Some clones are missing from TCRdb's copy, which holds only in-frame ones; the method was immunoSEQ multiplex PCR. The table lists 50,000 or so clones, 95% of them singletons, with approximately 2.4% in the top ten. The chain carries TRBV29-1 and TRBJ2-3, with D perhaps matching TRBD1 (5 bases). Sample: blood. The clonotype comes from a man aged 25-45 years in good health. The DNA of the CDR3 is TGCAGCGTCATTACAGGTCCGATCACAGATACGCAGTATTTT. Its protein is CSVITGPITDTQYF.